This entry lists 13 T cell receptor beta chains sequenced from one sample in a study of blood T cell repertoires in COVID-19. Profiled with immunoSEQ multiplex PCR; TCRdb holds only in-frame clones, not every one. This table holds 120,000 or so clones, around 80% found once. Sequenced sample: peripheral blood. The receptors were sampled from a man between 60 and 70 years old with active or convalescent COVID-19.

Only a few counts were recorded for this clone. The genes are TRBV19 and TRBJ2-3, with 7 bases lining up with TRBD2. The CDR3 length is 16 residues. V shed 5 bases and J 3 bases; nucleotides not matched to a gene: 11. Per germline, CDR1 LNHDA and CDR2 SQIVND (reference sequence). CDR3 nucleotide sequence: TGTGCCAGTAGTCGGAGAACGGGAGGATGGACAGATACGCAGTATTTT. Protein: CASSRRTGGWTDTQYF.

The V gene is TRBV4-3, the J gene TRBJ2-7, with a weak D call TRBD2 (5 bases). V was pared by 0 bases and J by 0 bases, with 9 bases between. CDR3 length: 15 amino acids. Germline V gene data show CDR1 as LGHNA and CDR2 as YSLEER. The CDR3 region has the DNA TGCGCCAGCAGCCAAGAGGAAGAGGGCTCCTACGAGCAGTACTTC. Translation gives CASSQEEEGSYEQYF.

This chain connects TRBV27 to TRBJ1-5, with TRBD1 matching 9 bases. In germline, CDR1 is MNHEY, CDR2 SMNVEV (reference sequence). This CDR3 comprises 15 residues. Germline trimming cut 5 bases from V and 7 bases from J; bases unmatched to any gene: 9. The CDR3 loop is CASSPRTGVGQPQHF. The CDR3, as DNA: TGTGCCAGCAGTCCCCGGACAGGGGTAGGGCAGCCCCAGCATTTT.

There are a few counts of this clone. The V gene is TRBV6-5, the J gene TRBJ2-7; 7 positions agree with TRBD2. V lost 6 bases, J lost 5 bases, and 13 bases stayed unmatched. Germline CDR1 and CDR2: MNHEY and SVGAGI. The CDR3 totals 15 residues. The CDR3 here is CASRPGTTSQNEQYF. CDR3 DNA: TGTGCCAGCAGACCGGGGACTACGAGTCAGAACGAGCAGTACTTC.

The V call is TRBV18, the J call TRBJ2-1; 9 nucleotides agree with TRBD1. The germline gives CDR1 KGHSH, CDR2 LQKENI. V lost 3 bases, J lost 7 bases, and 13 bases stayed unmatched. The CDR3 totals 17 residues. The DNA of the CDR3 is TGTGCCAGCTCACCTATCCTGACAGGGGGGTCTGGTAATGAGCAGTTCTTC. Amino acids: CASSPILTGGSGNEQFF.

V usage is TRBV7-2 and J usage is TRBJ1-5; D gene unclear. Germline CDR1 and CDR2: SGHTA and FQGNSA. The CDR3 has 14 amino acids. Trimming removed 1 base at V and 4 bases at J, with 8 bases between. CDR3 residues: CASSLVGGNQPQHF. The CDR3 coding sequence is TGTGCCAGCAGCTTAGTGGGAGGGAATCAGCCCCAGCATTTT.

This clone has a handful of counts. The chain employs TRBV10-1 and TRBJ1-5; D possibly corresponds to TRBD1 (5 bases). This CDR3 contains 13 residues. Germline CDR1 WNHNN, CDR2 SYGVQD (reference sequence). The V end lost 8 bases, the J end lost 0 bases, and 8 bases lay between the germline ends. CDR3 region: CASGGDSNQPQHF. CDR3 in DNA: TGCGCCAGCGGGGGGGATAGCAATCAGCCCCAGCATTTT.

The J gene is TRBJ2-3, the V gene TRBV29-1; a weak D match, TRBD1 (5 bases). The CDR3 is 12 amino acids. V was cut by 7 bases and J by 5 bases, with 13 bases left in between. Germline V gene data show CDR1 as SQVTM and CDR2 as ANQGSEA. The CDR3 loop is CSGTSSGDTQYF. CDR3 DNA: TGCAGCGGGACATCCTCTGGAGATACGCAGTATTTT.

The chain joins TRBV18 to TRBJ2-1; D gene unclear. CDR1 KGHSH and CDR2 LQKENI come from the germline V gene. Trimming stripped 3 bases from V and 2 bases from J, with 11 bases between. The CDR3 totals 15 residues. CDR3 amino acids: CASSPIVSPYNEQFF. CDR3 coding DNA: TGTGCCAGCTCACCGATAGTGTCCCCCTACAATGAGCAGTTCTTC. The variable domain in full, with the rest retrieved from reference TRBV18 and TRBJ2-1, is NAGVMQNPRHLVRRRGQEARLRCSPMKGHSHVYWYRQLPEEGLKFMVYLQKENIIDESGMPKERFSAEFPKEGPSILRIQQVVRGDSAAYFCASSPIVSPYNEQFFGPGTRLTVL.

CDR3 bases: TGTGCCAGCGACTTAGGAAGCAATCAGCCCCAGCATTTT. It encodes CASDLGSNQPQHF. The chain uses TRBV19 and TRBJ1-5; D is undetermined. CDR1 is LNHDA and CDR2 is SQIVND in the germline V gene (reference sequence). V shed 9 bases and J shed 1 base, with 10 bases lying between them. This CDR3 is built from 13 residues. Together with reference TRBV19 and TRBJ1-5, the CDR3 gives the full variable domain: DGGITQSPKYLFRKEGQNVTLSCEQNLNHDAMYWYRQDPGQGLRLIYYSQIVNDFQKGDIAEGYSVSREKKESFPLTVTSAQKNPTAFYLCASDLGSNQPQHFGDGTRLSIL.

The chain recombines TRBV28 with TRBJ2-4; unclear D gene. Germline CDR1 and CDR2: MDHEN and SYDVKM. V was clipped by 5 bases and J by 5 bases, with 10 bases between them. The CDR3 has 13 residues. The CDR3 DNA sequence: TGTGCCAGCAGTCCCGGGTATCAAAACATTCAGTACTTC. Amino acid sequence: CASSPGYQNIQYF.

As regards this clone: The same CDR3 can be traced to other DNA sequences in this sample. J is TRBJ1-5 and V is TRBV5-1, with D possibly matching TRBD1 (6 bases). This CDR3 has 15 residues. Trimming took off 0 bases at V and 3 bases at J, with 10 bases between the two ends. Germline CDR1 SGHRS, CDR2 YFSETQ. CDR3 bases: TGCGCCAGCAGCTTGGACGGACAGTACAATCAGCCCCAGCATTTT. It translates to CASSLDGQYNQPQHF.

The rearrangement joins TRBV25-1 to TRBJ2-1, with D perhaps matching TRBD1 (7 bases). This CDR3 spans 14 amino acids. Between the trimmed V and J ends, which lost 6 bases and 8 bases, there was a span of 17 bases. Germline lookup yields CDR1 MGHDK and CDR2 SYGVNS. The CDR3 nucleotides are TGTGCCAGCAGCGGGAGCGACAGGGCGGATGAGCAGTTCTTC. It specifies CASSGSDRADEQFF.